This T cell receptor beta chain is from a study of T cells in Graves' hyperthyroidism and ophthalmopathy. Overall study findings and caveats: Separating ophthalmopathy from stable hyperthyroidism was achieved by a 13 V-J model.

No ophthalmopathy progression within 18 months constituted stable Graves' hyperthyroidism. The hyperthyroidism patients had all been newly diagnosed, and their disease duration was under 2 months. Their ages ranged from 18 to 65 years. The CDR3 sequence is 13 residues long. Germline values: CDR1 MNHNS, CDR2 SASEGT. Trimming cost V 5 bases and J 5 bases, with 9 bases left between them. Researchers amplified the TCR beta CDR3 regions from RNA transcripts. Using the HTBI primer set, a first-round RT-PCR was run on the TCR CDR3. In TCRdb, the multiplex PCR reads were re-called with MiXCR into one record per CDR3 protein. This table holds approximately 400,000 distinct CDR3 sequences, 15% to 19% found once. This clonotype was observed many times. What it binds is not known.

The sample comprised blood. The rearrangement links TRBV6-1 to TRBJ2-2; D is unclear. The clonotype originates from a woman aged 18-35 years with Graves' hyperthyroidism. CDR3 in DNA: TGTGCCAGCAGTACCCCGGAGACCGGGGAGCTGTTTTTT. Protein product: CASSTPETGELFF.